This entry concerns a single T cell receptor beta chain. This entry is derived from a study of glioma-infiltrating T cells after dendritic cell vaccination. Study as a whole: Patients received autologous tumor lysate-pulsed dendritic cell vaccination between about 2002 and 2013.

V lost 5 bases, J lost 7 bases, and 15 bases lay in between. Germline V gives CDR1 PRHDT, CDR2 FYEKMQ (reference sequence). The CDR3 runs 14 residues. The time point: after dendritic cell vaccination, including at tumor progression/relapse. The PCR used 60 V beta and 13 J beta primers. Libraries were prepared by immunoSEQ multiplex PCR; TCRdb keeps only in-frame clonotypes and omits some of them. This table holds roughly 80,000 clones, roughly 84% found once. The chain links TRBV13 to TRBJ2-1; a weak D match, TRBD2 (5 bases). The source material was blood, sampled after dendritic cell vaccination. This clonotype was sampled from a human donor with glioblastoma. CDR3 DNA: TGTGCCAGCAGCCCCCGCCTGGGCGGGAATGAGCAGTTCTTC. Translated: CASSPRLGGNEQFF.